The clone carrying this TCR beta chain was seen only once. Measured with immunoSEQ multiplex PCR; TCRdb has only the in-frame clones, and not every one. This sample carries a few hundred thousand clones, 80% to 90% of them seen once, and the ten largest clones take around 8%. The data originate from a study of blood T cell repertoires in COVID-19. With 4 bases removed from V and 2 bases from J, the gap between germline ends came to 9 bases. In germline, CDR1 is MNHEY, CDR2 SVGAGI. This CDR3 comprises 13 residues. The gene calls are TRBV6-5 and TRBJ2-7; D call uncertain. Sample: peripheral blood. This sequence was found in a woman aged 50 to 60 who had recovered from COVID-19. CDR3 sequence (DNA): TGTGCCAGCAGTTCGGAAGCGACCTACGAGCAGTACTTC. This sequence encodes CASSSEATYEQYF.